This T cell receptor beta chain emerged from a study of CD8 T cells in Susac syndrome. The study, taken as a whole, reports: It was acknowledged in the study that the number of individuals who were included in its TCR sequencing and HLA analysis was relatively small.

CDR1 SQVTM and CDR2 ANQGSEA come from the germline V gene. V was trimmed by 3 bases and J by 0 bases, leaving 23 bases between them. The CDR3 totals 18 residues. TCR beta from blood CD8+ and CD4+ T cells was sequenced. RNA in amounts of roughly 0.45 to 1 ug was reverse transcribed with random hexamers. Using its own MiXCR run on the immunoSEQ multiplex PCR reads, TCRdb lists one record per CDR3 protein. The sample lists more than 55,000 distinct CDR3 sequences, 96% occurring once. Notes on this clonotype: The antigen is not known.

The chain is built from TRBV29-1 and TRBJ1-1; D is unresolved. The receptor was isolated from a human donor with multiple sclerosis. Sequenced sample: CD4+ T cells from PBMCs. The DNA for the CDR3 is TGCAGCGTTGACGTCAGGTCCCTCGGGTTTGACATGAACACTGAAGCTTTCTTT. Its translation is CSVDVRSLGFDMNTEAFF.